This T cell receptor beta chain originates from a study of cytomegalovirus exposure and HLA in healthy donors (dated by TCRdb to the late 2010s). Notes on the research overall: An earlier analysis of some 620 of the donors reported over 250 Gb of sequence data and roughly 120 million unique TCR beta sequences obtained from 150 million to 200 million T cells. About 280 gigabases of sequencing data and tens of millions of unique TCR sequences made up an early release that covered around 640 HLA-typed donors. Of the roughly 400 genotyped donors, more than 75% were placed in the genetic ancestry cluster associated with self-reported Caucasian donors. The study aimed to test whether cataloging public T cell receptors could reveal signatures of past pathogen exposure. The T cell repertoires of under 750 subjects were profiled by immunosequencing and related to cytomegalovirus serostatus. In addition to the first cohort of 650 to 800 subjects, a separate validation cohort of around 110 different subjects was used. The study combined high-throughput TCR immunosequencing, statistical association of individual TCRs with disease status, and machine learning to predict cytomegalovirus infection status. A later analysis re-examined previously published TCR beta repertoires from around 670 donors and added high-resolution HLA genotyping to investigate patterns of TCR occurrence. Rather than drawing on any new phenotypic data, the later analysis identified candidate immune exposures from TCR beta sequences and the way those sequences occurred across donors. An earlier analysis of about 600 of the donors used high-throughput TCR beta sequencing to judge whether each TCR beta V gene segment behaved as functional or pseudogenic. Alongside the repertoire data, information on donor age, sex, ethnicity and CMV serostatus was compiled. A later genetic analysis used genome-wide SNP genotypes for 398 of the 666 donors, treating that subset as a discovery cohort. All discovery cohort repertoires had been generated using a single sequencing platform. HLA typing included class I and class II loci at four-digit resolution. The number of typed donors differed by locus: roughly 629-640 for A, B, C, DRB1 and DQB1; 500 to 550 for DQA1; approximately 600 for DPA1; and around 490 for DPB1. Because of strong linkage in the cohort, 5 or 6 DR-DQ haplotypes were treated as single units for association and clustering. Among 350 to 400 genotyped donors of the cohort, an average of 235,054 unique TCR beta nucleotide sequences were sequenced per donor, roughly a sixth of them non-productive.

Library preparation was by the immunoSEQ multiplex PCR assay. For the multiplex PCR, a mixture combining 60 forward primers for TCR Vbeta segments and 13 reverse primers for TCR Jbeta segments was used. Amplification of the CDR3 region of rearranged TCR beta genes was performed with a multiplex PCR assay on genomic DNA. On the Illumina HiSeq System, the amplified TCR beta libraries were sequenced as 87-base-pair reads. In the source study's methods: Across the 666 repertoires, a later analysis counted tens of millions of unique TCR beta chains, 9.5 million to 12 million of which were shared by at least two donors. A nearest-neighbor algorithm error-corrected the raw reads and collapsed the reads into unique sequences, merging closely related sequences to remove PCR and sequencing errors. To assign V, D and J gene segments, CDR3 sequences were aligned to IMGT reference sequences. For a sequence to be retained, a match of at least six nucleotides was required to both a V gene segment and a J gene segment. Rearrangements were classified as productive when the CDR3 lacked stop codons and remained in frame with V and J, and all other rearrangements were classified as non-productive. Following IMGT convention, CDR3 was defined as the stretch from the second conserved V-encoded cysteine up to the conserved J-encoded phenylalanine. Sequences without an unambiguous match to a single V gene segment were excluded from the earlier analysis of 450 to 750 of the donors. In an earlier analysis of 500 to 750 of the donors, V segments were called functional above 56.7% productive rearrangements and were called segregating when the between-donor standard deviation exceeded 5%. A statistical classification framework was developed to diagnose cytomegalovirus status using the catalog of TCR beta chain sequences. In a later analysis, TCR nucleotide sequences were compared against IMGT/GENE-DB human TR gene sequences so that V and J genes could be assigned. A later analysis assigned CDR3 sequences and most-parsimonious VDJ recombination scenarios with the TCRdist pipeline. In a later analysis, every TCR beta chain was defined by the combination of its CDR3 amino acid sequence and its V-gene family, and reads without a unique V-gene family were dropped. As a way to deal with suspected cross-contamination and a sequencing artifact, a later analysis dropped 640 or so nucleotide sequences that were highly shared and had low generation probability. For each public chain, a later analysis derived a clonal expansion index from normalized ranks of inferred template counts within each repertoire. Generation probabilities in a later analysis came from a VDJ recombination model fitted to out-of-frame rearrangements, and those results were checked against IGoR. In a later analysis, hypergeometric tests were used to score TCR-TCR, TCR-HLA and TCR-CMV co-occurrence, with a repertoire-size bias correction applied to TCR pairs. In a later analysis, false discovery rates were estimated by permuting HLA or CMV assignments 20 times. In a later analysis, co-occurring TCRs were grouped using DBSCAN, and TCRdist sequence similarity was added for clustering within HLA-allele-positive subsets. Co-occurrence clustering excluded repertoires with fewer than 30,000 or more than 120,000 public chains, plus five with anomalous nucleotide sharing. TCRdb provides this immuneACCESS table in a form limited to in-frame rearrangements. Some clones are lacking; in checked studies, under half of them reflect an unresolved V gene, and why the rest are absent is not known. V, J and clone size are taken as reported in that table, and D and trimming were inferred from the DNA itself. The sample data list 130,000 or so clones, and 75% of these were observed just once. The ten largest clones represent 2.5% to 3.5% of the sample.

The cohort comprised 710 or so healthy bone marrow donors. At the time of sampling, every cohort member was nominally healthy, though immune exposures that went unrecorded were likely present. The donor was CMV seropositive and was included in the group of about 290 seropositive cohort members. Every donor gave a peripheral blood sample, and the peripheral blood mononuclear cells from that sample were used for TCR beta sequencing. The Qiagen DNeasy Blood Extraction Kit was used to extract genomic DNA from the blood cell samples. The CDR3 contains 13 residues, cysteine and phenylalanine counted. Only the CDR3 DNA stays, 39 bases, in frame from base 1. Reading the germline V gene gives CDR1 MNHEY and CDR2 SVGAGI. Between the V and J ends, shortened by 6 bases and 1 base respectively, the junction contains 9 bases. The study at large found these results: Broadly in line with IMGT annotations, most TCR beta V segments showed up in productive rearrangements about 87% or about 30% of the time in an earlier analysis of approximately 600 of the donors. The classifier was reported to diagnose cytomegalovirus status with high specificity and sensitivity in both the original cohort and the validation cohort. In a later genetic analysis, a missense DCLRE1C variant was associated with V-gene and J-gene trimming of TCR beta chains, and the association was replicated in an independent cohort. The 87-base-pair reads could not distinguish some IMGT-functional V segments, including TRBV6-2 and TRBV6-3, so those segments were excluded. In vitro tests confirmed that three of the cytomegalovirus-associated TCR beta chains recognize cytomegalovirus antigens. The study gave a list of under 200 TCR beta chains associated with cytomegalovirus. In a later analysis, most CMV-associated TCR beta chains were found to appear HLA-restricted, with HLA associations seemingly driven largely by CMV exposure. The authors suggested that the approach could potentially be extended to other disease states and immunological phenotypes. Because HLA typing was missing for some donors at each locus, association tests included only the typed subset. Specific HLA alleles were associated with about 17,000 TCR beta sequences at a false discovery rate of 0.05 in a later analysis. In this cohort, only TCR beta chains were sequenced, and detectable features were limited by the absence of alpha or paired-chain data. According to a later genetic analysis, donors in an Asian-associated ancestry cluster had fewer N-insertions in productive TCRs than the approximately 690-donor mean. According to a later analysis, parvovirus B19, influenza, CMV and Epstein-Barr virus appeared linked to several top co-occurrence clusters. A cluster of highly shared sequence variants was judged likely to be a technical artifact of the sequencing pipeline. Strong co-occurrence of HLA alleles, especially DR and DQ, made assigning TCR associations to individual alleles difficult. Fewer than 20 rarely observed V segments, including chromosome 9 orphons, were excluded from the earlier analysis of approximately 500 of the donors because counts were too low. Linkage disequilibrium might explain the correlated functional status among segregating V segments, but an unknown experimental factor could not be excluded. Presence/absence analyses assumed roughly uniform sequencing depth across donors, an assumption that may not hold. The only immune exposure information available for the cohort was CMV serostatus. While some public TCRs were present in many individuals, most TCR sequences turned up only very rarely across donors. A further reported finding was that TCR beta sequences accurately predicted the HLA-A and HLA-B alleles for most subjects in the first cohort. According to a later analysis, TCR association rates differed among HLA loci, with DRB1 alleles showing the most associated TCRs and HLA-C alleles showing the fewest. In a later analysis, HLA-associated TCR beta chains showed more clonal expansion and lower generation probabilities than non-associated chains that were equally common.

Notes on this clone: Its recognized antigen is unknown. No clone much larger than this one lies a single base away; base qualities are absent.

The chain joins TRBV6-5 to TRBJ1-1, with a tentative D gene TRBD1 over 6 matching bases. The sequenced sample was PBMCs. The source of this sequence is a woman in her 40s in good health and CMV-seropositive. The nucleotides read TGTGCCAGCAGAGGGACAACGAACACTGAAGCTTTCTTT. Its coded protein is CASRGTTNTEAFF.